What follows are 27 T cell receptor beta chains derived from one specimen sequenced in a study of low-dose radiotherapy and immunotherapy resistance in tumors. Alpha and beta chains were covered, as first-strand cDNA relied on TRAV- and TRBV-specific primers. TCR amplification involved 20 to 25 PCR cycles with a constant-region primer and V-primer adapter. MiXCR, applied by TCRdb to the reads, yields one record per CDR3 protein. The sample includes about 7,300 distinct CDR3 sequences, approximately 80% of them seen just once. The receptor source for this set is a human donor with advanced metastatic prostate, ovarian, gallbladder or colorectal cancer (not recorded which). This table probably holds off-target reads from a library built for another chain.

The chain joins TRBV7-2 to TRBJ2-2; either TRBD1 or TRBD2 may fit D (6 bases each). CDR3 length: 16 residues. Trimming stripped 2 bases from V and 4 bases from J, with 14 bases between. In germline, CDR1 is SGHTA, CDR2 FQGNSA. The DNA for the CDR3 is TGTGCCAGCAGCTTATTCCCCGGGGGCGGCACCGGGGAGCTGTTTTTT. Amino acids: CASSLFPGGGTGELFF.

This chain joins TRBV23-1 and TRBJ2-7; D call uncertain. TRBV23-1 is noted as an ORF with a role that remains uncertain. The V and J ends lost 0 bases and 2 bases respectively, with 17 bases between them. The length of the CDR3 is 17 residues. The CDR3 nucleotides are TGCGCCAGCAGTCAATCTGAGAGGTCACCCGATACCTACGAGCAGTACTTC. Translation: CASSQSERSPDTYEQYF.

The chain couples TRBV18 to TRBJ2-3; D remains ambiguous. CDR3 length: 12 residues. V lost 6 bases, J lost 6 bases, and 10 bases lay in between. The germline CDR1 and CDR2 sequences are KGHSH and LQKENI. CDR3 nucleotides: TGTGCCAGCTCTACATCTGAGGATACGCAGTATTTT. It codes for CASSTSEDTQYF.

The chain links TRBV2 to TRBJ1-4, with TRBD1 matching 10 bases. The V and J ends lost 6 bases and 7 bases, in that order; junction bases with no gene match: 2. The germline V gene has CDR1 SNHLY and CDR2 FYNNEI. The CDR3 has 13 amino acids. The CDR3 sequence: CASRTGGVEKLFF. The DNA for the CDR3 is TGTGCCAGCAGGACAGGGGGCGTTGAAAAACTGTTTTTT.

This chain joins TRBV10-2 and TRBJ2-5; 11 bases line up with TRBD2. Germline values: CDR1 WSHSY, CDR2 SAAADI. The J segment lost 7 bases and the V segment lost 4 bases, leaving 8 bases of the junction unmatched. The CDR3 runs to 15 residues. The CDR3 sequence is CASSADSGGAGTQYF. CDR3 coding DNA: TGCGCCAGCAGTGCTGATAGCGGGGGGGCAGGGACCCAGTACTTC.

The rearrangement joins TRBV6-1 to TRBJ1-3; D remains unclear. Trimming left V 4 bases short and J 5 bases short, with 6 bases between. The CDR3 loop spans 12 amino acids. Germline CDR1 reads MNHNS; CDR2 reads SASEGT. CDR3 loop: CASSGSRNTIYF. The DNA for the CDR3 is TGTGCCAGCAGTGGATCTAGAAACACCATATATTTT.

The chain is built from TRBV10-2 and TRBJ2-2; D is uncertain. CDR1 is WSHSY, CDR2 SAAADI, per germline. The CDR3 is 14 residues long. V lost 7 bases, J lost 2 bases, and 11 bases lay in between. The CDR3 reads CASNADINTGELFF. The CDR3 nucleotides are TGCGCCAGCAATGCAGATATTAACACCGGGGAGCTGTTTTTT.

The V and J genes are TRBV6-5 and TRBJ1-2; a weak D match, TRBD1 (6 bases). This CDR3 region has 14 residues. Germline V gives CDR1 MNHEY, CDR2 SVGAGI. Trimming took off 6 bases at V and 0 bases at J, with 11 bases between the two ends. CDR3 protein: CASSPGAPNYGYTF. The CDR3 bases are TGTGCCAGCAGCCCAGGGGCCCCTAACTATGGCTACACCTTC.

DNA for the CDR3: TGTGCCGGAAGTAGGGGAACGGATACGCAGTATTTT. Translating gives CAGSRGTDTQYF. The chain recombines TRBV10-3 with TRBJ2-3; a possible D gene is TRBD1 (5 bases). V lost 11 bases, J lost 6 bases, and 15 bases lay in between. The CDR3 consists of 12 residues. From germline, CDR1 is ENHRY and CDR2 SYGVKD.

The chain is built from TRBV6-5 and TRBJ2-5; 7 bases fit TRBD1. Germline CDR1 reads MNHEY; CDR2 reads SVGAGI. CDR3 length: 14 residues. J was trimmed by 2 bases and V by 5 bases; bases with no gene match: 5. The CDR3 region is CASSQGTEQETQYF. CDR3 nucleotides: TGTGCCAGCAGTCAAGGGACAGAGCAAGAGACCCAGTACTTC.

Remarks on this clonotype: The junction shows a germline mismatch at one end, possibly a read error. The V gene is TRBV2, the J gene TRBJ2-7; the D is unclear. The germline gives CDR1 SNHLY, CDR2 FYNNEI. The CDR3 is 12 residues long. CDR3 residues: CASSEDGYEQYF. CDR3 nucleotides: TGTGCCAGCAGCGAAGACGGCTACGAGCAGTACTTC.

The chain joins TRBV20-1 to TRBJ2-5; possibly TRBD1 or TRBD2 for D (5 bases each). Trimming pared 5 bases from V and 7 bases from J, leaving 17 bases between. The CDR3 is 13 amino acids. The germline gives CDR1 DFQATT, CDR2 SNEGSKA (reference sequence). CDR3 residues: CSAALGAGGTQYF. CDR3 DNA sequence: TGCAGTGCTGCCCTCGGGGCTGGGGGGACCCAGTACTTC.

The rearrangement links TRBV10-2 to TRBJ1-3, with unresolved D. The CDR3 consists of 15 residues. V was cut by 2 bases and J by 0 bases, with 8 bases left in between. Germline CDR1 WSHSY, CDR2 SAAADI. Here the CDR3 DNA reads TGCGCCAGCAGTGAGATGGGGAGCTCTGGAAACACCATATATTTT. Its translation is CASSEMGSSGNTIYF.

The chain recombines TRBV10-2 with TRBJ2-3; D could derive from TRBD1 or TRBD2 (6 bases each). The germline V and J ends were trimmed by 7 bases and 8 bases, with 25 bases remaining between them. The CDR3 totals 16 residues. The germline gives CDR1 WSHSY, CDR2 SAAADI. The CDR3 region has the DNA TGCGCCAGCACCGGGGGCCGCTTTTTAATCTTTGGTACGCAGTATTTT. Translated, it gives CASTGGRFLIFGTQYF.

V is TRBV20-1 and J is TRBJ2-5, with unresolved D. V lost 0 bases to trimming and J lost 5 bases, with 13 bases between them. The CDR3 has 14 amino acids. CDR1 DFQATT and CDR2 SNEGSKA come from the germline V gene (reference sequence). The CDR3 sequence: CSARDEKDGETQYF. The CDR3 DNA reads TGCAGTGCTAGAGACGAAAAAGACGGGGAGACCCAGTACTTC.

This chain joins TRBV2 and TRBJ2-3; possible D gene TRBD1, 5 bases. Germline V CDR1 and CDR2: SNHLY, FYNNEI. The CDR3 loop spans 14 amino acids. Trimming cost V 7 bases and J 2 bases, with 13 bases left between them. As DNA, the CDR3 is TGTGCCAGCAAATCAGACAGTTACACAGATACGCAGTATTTT. It is translated as CASKSDSYTDTQYF. Filled out from reference TRBV2 and TRBJ2-3, the complete variable domain reads EPEVTQTPSHQVTQMGQEVILRCVPISNHLYFYWYRQILGQKVEFLVSFYNNEISEKSEIFDDQFSVERPDGSNFTLKIRSTKLEDSAMYFCASKSDSYTDTQYFGPGTRLTVL.

The chain uses TRBV5-4 and TRBJ2-3; TRBD1 matches at 7 bases. V shed 0 bases, J shed 0 bases, and the junction held 4 bases outside the gene matches. The CDR3 runs to 16 residues. The germline CDR1 and CDR2 sequences are SGHNT and YYREEE (reference sequence). The CDR3 protein is CASSLGQGRSTDTQYF. The CDR3 DNA is TGTGCCAGCAGCTTGGGACAGGGACGGAGCACAGATACGCAGTATTTT.

The chain joins TRBV6-2 or TRBV6-3 to TRBJ2-1, with 7 bases lining up with TRBD2. The CDR3 is 12 residues long. Germline V gives CDR1 MNHEY, CDR2 SVGEGT. J lost 8 bases, V lost 5 bases, and 3 bases had no gene match. CDR3 sequence reads: CASSGGGDEQFF. The DNA for the CDR3 is TGTGCCAGCAGTGGGGGAGGGGATGAGCAGTTCTTC.

The chain couples TRBV26 to TRBJ1-5; TRBD1 is the table's D call and was not checked against the DNA. TRBV26 is classified as a pseudogene. The CDR3 has 15 residues. The DNA for the CDR3 is TGTGCCAGCAGCTCCGGGACAGGGTTCTTTCAGCCCCAGCATTTT. This encodes CASSSGTGFFQPQHF.

This clonotype was counted only a few times. V is TRBV20-1 and J is TRBJ2-3; 7 bases line up with TRBD1. J lost 4 bases, V lost 2 bases, and 0 bases had no gene match. This CDR3 comprises 12 residues. CDR1 is DFQATT, CDR2 SNEGSKA, per germline (reference sequence). CDR3 sequence: CSARQGADTQYF. In DNA form, the CDR3 reads TGCAGTGCTAGACAGGGGGCAGATACGCAGTATTTT.

This clonotype was counted only a few times. The chain recombines TRBV7-8 with TRBJ2-7; TRBD2 might be the D (7 bases). The V gene lost 3 bases and the J gene lost 5 bases, with 14 bases spanning the gap. This CDR3 is built from 14 residues. Looked up from germline, CDR1 is SGHVS and CDR2 is FQNEAQ. The CDR3 region is CASSFGGGGDEQYF. The DNA for the CDR3 is TGTGCCAGCAGCTTCGGCGGAGGGGGGGACGAGCAGTACTTC.

This clonotype appeared a single time. This rearrangement joins TRBV6-1 to TRBJ2-1; tentative D call: TRBD1 (5 bases). This CDR3 has 17 residues. V gave up 2 bases and J gave up 2 bases, with 16 bases separating them. The germline V gene encodes CDR1 MNHNS and CDR2 SASEGT. The CDR3 coding sequence is TGTGCCAGCAGTGAATTTGGGGCCACGACCCCCTACAATGAGCAGTTCTTC. It is translated as CASSEFGATTPYNEQFF.

This clonotype was seen a single time. One end of the junction varies from germline; a read error may be responsible. The J gene is TRBJ2-3, the V gene TRBV9; a weak D match, TRBD2 (6 bases). CDR1 is SGDLS, CDR2 YYNGEE, per germline. This CDR3 has 13 amino acids. CDR3 residues: CASSTRERGTPQW. The CDR3 DNA is TGTGCCAGCAGCACCCGAGAACGGGGGACGCCGCAGTGG.

The CDR3 DNA reads as TGTGCCAGCAGCTTAAACTACAATGGGGCCAACGTCCTGACTTTC. Its translation is CASSLNYNGANVLTF. The chain links TRBV7-8 to TRBJ2-6; the D is unclear. V gave up 2 bases and J gave up 3 bases, with 8 bases separating them. The CDR3 loop spans 15 amino acids. CDR1 and CDR2 (germline): SGHVS, FQNEAQ.

The rearrangement joins TRBV7-9 to TRBJ2-7; weak D call: TRBD1 (6 bases). V lost 6 bases and J lost 3, with 12 bases in between. The CDR3 runs to 13 residues. Germline lookup yields CDR1 SEHNR and CDR2 FQNEAQ (reference sequence). The CDR3 loop is CASRQQGSYEQYF. The CDR3 DNA reads as TGTGCCAGCAGGCAACAGGGCAGCTACGAGCAGTACTTC.

The V gene is TRBV20-1, the J gene TRBJ2-7, with D tentatively TRBD1 (6 bases). Germline CDR1 DFQATT, CDR2 SNEGSKA (reference sequence). V was clipped by 1 base and J by 3 bases, with 16 bases between them. The CDR3 covers 15 residues. The CDR3 reads CSARGLDRPRYEQYF. The CDR3 bases are TGCAGTGCTAGAGGGTTAGACAGGCCTCGCTACGAGCAGTACTTC.

This clonotype was observed once. The chain joins TRBV27 to TRBJ1-2, with 7 bases fitting TRBD1. Germline CDR1 is MNHEY and CDR2 is SMNVEV (reference sequence). The CDR3 runs 15 residues. Losses at the gene ends were 7 bases for V and 4 bases for J; bases not matched to a gene: 12. CDR3 region: CASTPPGGRGYGYTF. CDR3 bases: TGTGCCAGCACCCCCCCAGGGGGGCGGGGCTATGGCTACACCTTC.